One and the same sample provided the 5 T cell receptor beta chains below, sequenced in a study of T cell changes during pregnancy in multiple sclerosis. Repertoires were generated with immunoSEQ multiplex PCR, while TCRdb's copy carries only in-frame clones and drops some. There are 60,000 or so clones in the sample; 90% occur only once, and 2% to 2.5% lies in the top ten. The input for sequencing was peripheral blood, taken in the second trimester of pregnancy. All receptors come from a female donor in good health, enrolled as a control in a pregnancy study.

J is TRBJ2-1 and V is TRBV2, with 12 bases fitting TRBD2. V lost 11 bases to trimming and J lost 7 bases; unmatched junction nucleotides: 9. The germline CDR1 and CDR2 sequences are SNHLY and FYNNEI. This CDR3 has 14 residues. The chain's CDR3 is CASTSGGIPNEQFF. The CDR3 DNA is TGTGCCTCGACTAGCGGGGGAATCCCAAATGAGCAGTTCTTC.

The V and J genes are TRBV4-1 and TRBJ2-5; the D gene is possibly TRBD1 (7 bases). The CDR3 covers 18 residues. From germline, CDR1 is MGHRA and CDR2 YSYEKL. The germline V and J ends were trimmed by 3 bases and 4 bases, with 24 bases remaining between them. CDR3 sequence reads: CASSQLLTGPGGLETQYF. CDR3 sequence (DNA): TGCGCCAGCAGCCAGCTACTCACAGGGCCAGGGGGGTTAGAGACCCAGTACTTC.

The rearrangement uses TRBV15 and TRBJ2-6; D remains ambiguous. V was pared by 4 bases and J by 0 bases, with 10 bases between. Germline CDR1 and CDR2: LNHNV and YYDKDF (reference sequence). This CDR3 is 16 amino acids long. This CDR3 is CATSTTVISGANVLTF. CDR3 nucleotide sequence: TGTGCCACCAGCACGACTGTGATCTCTGGGGCCAACGTCCTGACTTTC.

The chain employs TRBV29-1 and TRBJ1-1, with TRBD1 as a possible D gene (5 bases). The germline V and J ends were trimmed by 5 bases and 1 base, with 17 bases remaining between them. This CDR3 is built from 15 residues. Germline CDR1 SQVTM, CDR2 ANQGSEA. The CDR3 region has the DNA TGCAGCGTTCTGTTTCCCGCGACAGAGAACACTGAAGCTTTCTTT. It translates to CSVLFPATENTEAFF. Full variable domain (remainder filled in from reference TRBV29-1 and TRBJ1-1): SAVISQKPSRDICQRGTSLTIQCQVDSQVTMMFWYRQQPGQSLTLIATANQGSEATYESGFVIDKFPISRPNLTFSTLTVSNMSPEDSSIYLCSVLFPATENTEAFFGQGTRLTVV.

V gene TRBV19 combines with J gene TRBJ1-5, with D unresolved. V was shortened by 3 bases and J by 5 bases, with 17 bases between the two germline ends. CDR3 length: 16 residues. From germline, CDR1 is LNHDA and CDR2 SQIVND (reference sequence). The CDR3 loop is CASSMTRVVVDQPQHF. CDR3 nucleotide sequence: TGTGCCAGTAGTATGACGCGGGTTGTAGTCGATCAGCCCCAGCATTTT.